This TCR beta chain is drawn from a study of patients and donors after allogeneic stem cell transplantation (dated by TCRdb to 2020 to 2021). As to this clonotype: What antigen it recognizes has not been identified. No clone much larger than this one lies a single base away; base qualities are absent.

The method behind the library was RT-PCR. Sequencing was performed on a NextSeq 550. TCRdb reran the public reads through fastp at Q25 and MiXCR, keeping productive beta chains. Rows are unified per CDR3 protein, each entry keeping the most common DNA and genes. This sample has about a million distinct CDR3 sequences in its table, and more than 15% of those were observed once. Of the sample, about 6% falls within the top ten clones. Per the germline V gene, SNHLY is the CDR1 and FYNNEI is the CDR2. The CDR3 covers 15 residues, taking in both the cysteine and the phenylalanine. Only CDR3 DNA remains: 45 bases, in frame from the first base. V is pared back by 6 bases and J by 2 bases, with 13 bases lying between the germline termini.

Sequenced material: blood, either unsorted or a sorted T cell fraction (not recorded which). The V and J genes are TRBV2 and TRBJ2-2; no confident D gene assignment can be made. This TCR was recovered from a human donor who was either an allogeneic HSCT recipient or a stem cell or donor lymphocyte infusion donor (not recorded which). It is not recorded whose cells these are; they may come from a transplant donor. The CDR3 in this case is CASRPRQLNTGELFF. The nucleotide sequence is TGTGCCAGCAGGCCTAGGCAATTAAACACCGGGGAGCTGTTTTTT.